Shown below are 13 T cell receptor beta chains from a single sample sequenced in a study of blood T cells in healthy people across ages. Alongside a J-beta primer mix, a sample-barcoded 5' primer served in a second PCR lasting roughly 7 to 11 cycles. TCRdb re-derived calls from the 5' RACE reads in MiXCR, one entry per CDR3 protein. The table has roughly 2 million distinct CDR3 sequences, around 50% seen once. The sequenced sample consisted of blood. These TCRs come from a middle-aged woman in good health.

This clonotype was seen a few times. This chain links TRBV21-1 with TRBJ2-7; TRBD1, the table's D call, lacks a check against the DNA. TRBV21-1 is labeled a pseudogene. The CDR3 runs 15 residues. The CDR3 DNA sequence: TGTGCCAGCAGCAAGGATCAGGGGGAGTCCTACGAGCAGTACTTC. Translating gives CASSKDQGESYEQYF.

CDR3 nucleotide sequence: TGTGCCATCGATCGGACAGGACGCACAGATACGCAGTATTTT. It encodes CAIDRTGRTDTQYF. The genes are TRBV10-3 and TRBJ2-3; 7 bases match TRBD1. This CDR3 has 14 amino acids. Unmatched junction bases numbered 6, after V lost 8 bases and J lost 1 base. CDR1 is ENHRY and CDR2 is SYGVKD in the germline V gene.

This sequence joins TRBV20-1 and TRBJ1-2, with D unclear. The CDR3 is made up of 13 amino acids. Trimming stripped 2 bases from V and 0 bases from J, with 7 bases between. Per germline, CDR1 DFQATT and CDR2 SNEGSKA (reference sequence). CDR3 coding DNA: TGCAGTGCTAGAACTTTAGCTAACTATGGCTACACCTTC. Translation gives CSARTLANYGYTF.

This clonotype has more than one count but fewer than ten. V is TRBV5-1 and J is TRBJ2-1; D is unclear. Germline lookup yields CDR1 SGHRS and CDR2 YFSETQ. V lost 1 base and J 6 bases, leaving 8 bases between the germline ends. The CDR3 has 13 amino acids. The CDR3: CASSLSELNEQFF. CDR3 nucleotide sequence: TGCGCCAGCAGCTTGTCAGAACTCAATGAGCAGTTCTTC.

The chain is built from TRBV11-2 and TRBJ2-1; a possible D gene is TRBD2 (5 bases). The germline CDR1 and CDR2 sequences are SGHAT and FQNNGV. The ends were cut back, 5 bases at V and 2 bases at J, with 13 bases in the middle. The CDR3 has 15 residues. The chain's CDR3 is CASSLLPGTYNEQFF. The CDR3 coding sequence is TGTGCCAGCAGCCTCCTTCCGGGGACCTACAATGAGCAGTTCTTC. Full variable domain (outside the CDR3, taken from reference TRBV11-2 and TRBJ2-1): EAGVAQSPRYKIIEKRQSVAFWCNPISGHATLYWYQQILGQGPKLLIQFQNNGVVDDSQLPKDRFSAERLKGVDSTLKIQPAKLEDSAVYLCASSLLPGTYNEQFFGPGTRLTVL.

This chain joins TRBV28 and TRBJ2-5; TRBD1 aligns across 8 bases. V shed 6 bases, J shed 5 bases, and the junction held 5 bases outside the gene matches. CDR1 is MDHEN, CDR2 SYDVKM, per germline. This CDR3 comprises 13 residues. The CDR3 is CASRRQGWETQYF. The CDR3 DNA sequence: TGTGCCAGCAGGCGACAGGGGTGGGAGACCCAGTACTTC.

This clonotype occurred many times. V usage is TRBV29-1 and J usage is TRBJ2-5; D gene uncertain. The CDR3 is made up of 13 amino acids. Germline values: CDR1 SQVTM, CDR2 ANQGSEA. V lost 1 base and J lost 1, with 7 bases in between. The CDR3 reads CSVEGRLQETQYF. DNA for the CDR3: TGCAGCGTTGAAGGCCGCCTCCAAGAGACCCAGTACTTC.

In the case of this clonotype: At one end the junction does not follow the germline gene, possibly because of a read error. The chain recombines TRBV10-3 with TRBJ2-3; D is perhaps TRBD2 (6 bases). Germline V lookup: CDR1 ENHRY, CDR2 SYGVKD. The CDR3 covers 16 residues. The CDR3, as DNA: TGTGCCATCAGTGAGTCTAGCGGAACTAGCACAAATACGCAGTATTTT. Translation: CAISESSGTSTNTQYF.

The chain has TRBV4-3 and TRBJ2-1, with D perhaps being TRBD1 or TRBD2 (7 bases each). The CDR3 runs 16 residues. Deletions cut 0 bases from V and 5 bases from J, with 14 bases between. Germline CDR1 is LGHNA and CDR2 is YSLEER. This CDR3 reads CASSQDPGRGHNEQFF. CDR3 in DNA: TGCGCCAGCAGCCAAGATCCAGGGAGGGGGCACAATGAGCAGTTCTTC.

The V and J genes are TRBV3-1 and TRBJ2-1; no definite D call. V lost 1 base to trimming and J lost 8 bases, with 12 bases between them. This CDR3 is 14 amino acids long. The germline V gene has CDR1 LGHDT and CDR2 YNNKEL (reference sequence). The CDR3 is CASSQGFGLDEQFF. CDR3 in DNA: TGTGCCAGCAGCCAAGGATTTGGGCTAGATGAGCAGTTCTTC.

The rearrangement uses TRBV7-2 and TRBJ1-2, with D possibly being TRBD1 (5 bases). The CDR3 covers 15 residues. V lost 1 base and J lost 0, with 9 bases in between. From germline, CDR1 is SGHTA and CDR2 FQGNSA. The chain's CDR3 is CASSLERGANYGYTF. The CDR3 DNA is TGTGCCAGCAGCTTAGAGCGGGGCGCTAACTATGGCTACACCTTC.

For the CDR3, the DNA is TGCGCCAGCAGCCCAATTGGGTGGACTAGCGGGGATGAGCAGTTCTTC. Protein: CASSPIGWTSGDEQFF. V gene TRBV5-1 combines with J gene TRBJ2-1; 12 bases agree with TRBD2. The CDR3 has 16 residues. From germline, CDR1 is SGHRS and CDR2 YFSETQ. The ends lost 4 bases at V and 8 bases at J; junction bases unmatched: 10.

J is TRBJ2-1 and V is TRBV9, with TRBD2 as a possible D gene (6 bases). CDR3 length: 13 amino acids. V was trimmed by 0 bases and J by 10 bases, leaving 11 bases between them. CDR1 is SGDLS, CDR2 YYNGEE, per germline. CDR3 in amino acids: CASSVAHRGEQFF. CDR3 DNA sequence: TGTGCCAGCAGCGTAGCCCACCGGGGGGAGCAGTTCTTC.